This T cell receptor beta chain originates from a study of persistence of HIV-infected CD4 T cells. This CDR3 has 14 residues. Trimming took 2 bases from V and 0 from J, leaving 5 bases between them. Germline values: CDR1 SGHRS, CDR2 YFSETQ. Sequencing used immunoSEQ version 4 in survey mode. Clones were sequenced by immunoSEQ multiplex PCR, and TCRdb holds only the in-frame ones, with some missing. Of 50,000 or so clones in the sample, around 72% were seen once. Stimulation used approximately 9.1 ug/mL lysate from CMV-infected fibroblasts. Sorted nonresponding memory CD4+ T cells were CD40L-negative, CD69-negative, CD45RO-high. Donors had CD4+ T cell counts above 400 cells/uL and were CMV-seropositive. A remark on this clone: Antigen unknown.

This sequence was found in an adult man with HIV who was CMV-seropositive. This sample comprised CD4+ T cells sorted from PBMCs after roughly 18-hour stimulation, obtained from a patient who received antiretroviral therapy. J is TRBJ1-4 and V is TRBV5-1; D is possibly TRBD1 (5 bases). CDR3 residues: CASSLGATNEKLFF. In DNA form, the CDR3 reads TGCGCCAGCAGCTTAGGGGCAACTAATGAAAAACTGTTTTTT.